This T cell receptor (beta chain) was recorded in a study of T cells in lung cancer brain metastases. Each sample used roughly 2.24–5 ug genomic DNA, matched between paired samples. Assay: immunoSEQ multiplex PCR; the TCRdb copy retains only in-frame clones and omits some. This repertoire shows approximately 6,700 clones, roughly 90% found once; its top ten account for more than 4.5%. This CDR3 region has 12 residues. V was shortened by 3 bases and J by 4 bases, with 9 bases between the two germline ends. The V gene's germline CDR1 is SQVTM and CDR2 ANQGSEA. This clone was counted only a few times. Input material: tumor tissue from the primary lung tumor. The receptor's source is a man between 45 and 60 years old with non-small cell lung cancer. This chain connects TRBV29-1 to TRBJ1-2, with D maybe TRBD1 (5 bases). The CDR3 coding sequence is TGCAGCGTTGAGGGGGACGGCTATGGCTACACCTTC. Translated, it gives CSVEGDGYGYTF.